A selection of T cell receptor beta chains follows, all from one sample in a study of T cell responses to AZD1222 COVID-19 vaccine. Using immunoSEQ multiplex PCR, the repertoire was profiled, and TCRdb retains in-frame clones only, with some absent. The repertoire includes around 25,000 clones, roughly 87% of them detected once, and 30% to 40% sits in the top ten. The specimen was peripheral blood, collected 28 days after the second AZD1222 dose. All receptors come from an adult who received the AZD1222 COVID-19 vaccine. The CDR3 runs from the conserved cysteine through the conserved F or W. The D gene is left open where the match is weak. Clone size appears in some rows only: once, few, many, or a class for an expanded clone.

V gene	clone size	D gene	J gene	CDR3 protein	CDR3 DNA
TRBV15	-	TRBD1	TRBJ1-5	CATSVAGQGDGQPQHF	TGTGCCACCAGCGTTGCGGGACAGGGTGACGGTCAGCCCCAGCATTTT
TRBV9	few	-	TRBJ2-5	CASSAGGILSWETQYF	TGTGCCAGCAGCGCCGGAGGGATCCTTTCTTGGGAGACCCAGTACTTC
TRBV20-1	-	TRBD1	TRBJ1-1	CSGTTGIEAFF	TGCAGTGGTACGACAGGGATTGAAGCTTTCTTT
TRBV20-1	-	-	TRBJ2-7	CSAPSSYEQYF	TGCAGTGCCCCGAGCTCCTACGAGCAGTACTTC
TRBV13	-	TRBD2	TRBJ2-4	CASSPITAGGRAKNIQYF	TGTGCCAGCAGCCCCATTACGGCGGGAGGGCGGGCCAAAAACATTCAGTACTTC
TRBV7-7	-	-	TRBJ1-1	CASSLNRDTEAFF	TGTGCTAGCAGCCTAAACCGGGACACTGAAGCTTTCTTT
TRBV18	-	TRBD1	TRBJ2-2	CASSSRTGGTGELFF	TGTGCCAGCTCATCCCGGACAGGGGGCACCGGGGAGCTGTTTTTT
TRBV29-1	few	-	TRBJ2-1	CSVTKSSYNEQFF	TGCAGCGTGACCAAGAGCTCCTACAATGAGCAGTTCTTC
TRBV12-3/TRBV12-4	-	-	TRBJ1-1	CASSLLNTEAFF	TGTGCCAGCAGTTTACTGAACACTGAAGCTTTCTTT
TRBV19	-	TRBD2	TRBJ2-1	CASSNRLAGPYNEQFF	TGTGCCAGTAGTAATCGACTAGCGGGCCCCTACAATGAGCAGTTCTTC
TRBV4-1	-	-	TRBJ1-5	CASSQEGQGGQPQHF	TGCGCCAGCAGCCAAGAGGGGCAGGGCGGTCAGCCCCAGCATTTT
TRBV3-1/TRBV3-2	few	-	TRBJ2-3	CASSQAGAQYF	TGTGCCAGCAGCCAAGCCGGTGCGCAGTATTTT
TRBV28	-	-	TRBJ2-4	CASSNRVGRNIQYF	TGTGCCAGCAGTAACCGGGTCGGGCGGAACATTCAGTACTTC
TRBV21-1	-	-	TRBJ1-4	CASSNVLESNEKLFF	TGTGCCAGCAGCAACGTCCTTGAGAGTAATGAAAAACTGTTTTTT
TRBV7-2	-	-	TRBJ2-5	CASSPVRHLETQYF	TGTGCCAGCAGCCCGGTTAGGCACCTAGAGACCCAGTACTTC
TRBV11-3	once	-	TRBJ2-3	CASSPNRIDTQYF	TGTGCCAGCAGCCCAAACCGCATAGATACGCAGTATTTT
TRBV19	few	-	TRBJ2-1	CASSRTGSRSIEQFF	TGTGCCAGTAGTCGGACCGGGAGTCGGTCCATTGAGCAGTTCTTC
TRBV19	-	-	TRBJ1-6	CASRSSYNSPLHF	TGTGCCAGTAGAAGCTCCTATAATTCACCCCTCCACTTT
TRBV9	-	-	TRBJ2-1	CASSVGSSDLYNEQFF	TGTGCCAGCAGCGTAGGATCTAGCGACTTATACAATGAGCAGTTCTTC
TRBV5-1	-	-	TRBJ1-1	CASSLGQGSLRGTEAFF	TGCGCCAGCAGCTTGGGGCAGGGATCGCTTCGTGGCACTGAAGCTTTCTTT
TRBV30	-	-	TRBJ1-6	CAWGSPSYNSPLHF	TGTGCCTGGGGATCACCCTCCTATAATTCACCCCTCCACTTT
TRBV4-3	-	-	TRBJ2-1	CASSQDRRALGQFF	TGCGCCAGCAGCCAAGATCGAAGGGCCCTTGGGCAGTTCTTC
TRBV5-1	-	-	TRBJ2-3	CASGLGQSTDTQYF	TGCGCCAGCGGCCTAGGACAGAGCACAGATACGCAGTATTTT
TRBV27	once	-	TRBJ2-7	CASSLSWTSADEQYF	TGTGCCAGCAGTTTATCATGGACCTCAGCGGACGAGCAGTACTTC
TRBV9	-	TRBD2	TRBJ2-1	CASSVGAGAYNEQFF	TGTGCCAGCAGCGTAGGGGCGGGAGCCTACAATGAGCAGTTCTTC
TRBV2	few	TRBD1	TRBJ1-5	CASEGQYSNQPQHF	TGTGCCAGTGAGGGACAGTACAGCAATCAGCCCCAGCATTTT
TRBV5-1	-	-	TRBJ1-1	CASSPGIRPTEAFF	TGCGCCAGCAGTCCAGGGATTAGACCCACTGAAGCTTTCTTT
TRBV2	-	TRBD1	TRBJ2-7	CASRGGQGKYEQYF	TGTGCCAGCAGGGGGGGACAGGGGAAGTACGAGCAGTACTTC
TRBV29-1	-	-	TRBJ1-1	CSVGSGNTEAFF	TGCAGCGTTGGGTCCGGGAACACTGAAGCTTTCTTT
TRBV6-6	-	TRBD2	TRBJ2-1	CASSNSEGSGPRDYNEQFF	TGTGCCAGCAGCAACTCGGAGGGTAGCGGGCCGAGAGACTACAATGAGCAGTTCTTC
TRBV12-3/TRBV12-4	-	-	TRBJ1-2	CASSLWGNYGYTF	TGTGCCAGCAGTTTATGGGGCAACTATGGCTACACCTTC
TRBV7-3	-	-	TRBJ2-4	CASSLVLPNIQYF	TGTGCCAGCAGCTTAGTACTACCAAACATTCAGTACTTC
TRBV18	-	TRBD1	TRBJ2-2	CASSPGQGTGELFF	TGTGCCAGCTCACCGGGACAGGGGACCGGGGAGCTGTTTTTT
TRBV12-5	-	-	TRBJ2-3	CASGLGAGTQYF	TGTGCTAGTGGTTTGGGGGCCGGGACGCAGTATTTT
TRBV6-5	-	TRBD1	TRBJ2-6	CATRDRRSGANVLTF	TGTGCCACCCGGGACAGGCGCTCTGGGGCCAACGTCCTGACTTTC
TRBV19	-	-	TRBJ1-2	CASSKTTTQGRSYGYTF	TGTGCCAGTAGTAAAACGACCACACAGGGTCGGAGCTATGGCTACACCTTC
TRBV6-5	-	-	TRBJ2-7	CASSGEGRGFYEQYF	TGTGCCAGCAGCGGGGAGGGCAGGGGATTCTACGAGCAGTACTTC
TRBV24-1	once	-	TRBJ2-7	CATSDQRRSYEQYF	TGTGCCACCAGTGATCAGAGACGGTCCTACGAGCAGTACTTC
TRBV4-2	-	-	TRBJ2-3	CASSQDQASLTDTQYF	TGTGCCAGCAGCCAAGATCAAGCGTCTCTAACAGATACGCAGTATTTT
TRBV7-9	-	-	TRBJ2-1	CASSSGGHHEQFF	TGTGCCAGCAGCTCCGGGGGACACCATGAGCAGTTCTTC
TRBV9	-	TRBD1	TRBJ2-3	CASSVVPGQGGKDTQYF	TGTGCCAGCAGCGTAGTCCCGGGACAGGGAGGTAAAGATACGCAGTATTTT